These 4 T cell receptor beta chains share one sample of origin, sequenced in a study of T cell repertoires in cytomegalovirus infection. Which antigens these TCRs recognize remains unknown. TCRdb processed the reads anew with MiXCR; each CDR3 protein has one entry. The profile shows around 300,000 distinct CDR3 sequences, 22% of them singletons. Sequenced here: cultured PBMCs, sampled from culture after CMV antigen stimulation. The receptors shown here come from a human donor in good health (CMV status not recorded). Some clones in this sample may be carry-over from other donors' samples.

This clonotype has more than one count but fewer than ten. The chain joins TRBV7-6 to TRBJ2-3; TRBD2 aligns across 15 bases. Germline assignment: CDR1 SGHVS and CDR2 FNYEAQ. The CDR3 covers 16 residues. V dropped 5 bases and J dropped 6; count of bases not matched to a gene: 6. The CDR3 loop is CASSLGLAGGWDTQYF. The CDR3 DNA follows: TGTGCCAGCAGCCTGGGACTAGCGGGAGGATGGGATACGCAGTATTTT.

This clonotype was found a few times. CDR3 protein: CASSFFGLAGPTANEQFF. Written as DNA, the CDR3 is TGTGCCAGCAGTTTTTTCGGACTAGCGGGTCCTACAGCTAATGAGCAGTTCTTC. The gene calls are TRBV12-3 or TRBV12-4 and TRBJ2-1; 11 bases fit TRBD2. CDR3 size: 18 residues. V trimming: 3 bases; J trimming: 7 bases; junction bases outside the gene matches: 14.

This clonotype has a count of ten or more. The genes are TRBV11-3 and TRBJ2-3; D might be TRBD1 (6 bases). Germline CDR1 and CDR2: SGHNT and YENEEA. The CDR3 is made up of 14 amino acids. Deletions cut 5 bases from V and 6 bases from J, with 15 bases between. The CDR3 DNA follows: TGTGCCAGCAGCCCCAGACAGGACCCCGATACGCAGTATTTT. It is translated as CASSPRQDPDTQYF.

V usage is TRBV6-2 or TRBV6-3 and J usage is TRBJ2-7, with a weak D call TRBD2 (5 bases). There are 15 residues in the CDR3. Between the trimmed V and J ends, which lost 0 bases and 3 bases, there was a span of 12 bases. Per germline, CDR1 MNHEY and CDR2 SVGEGT. The CDR3 DNA sequence: TGTGCCAGCAGTTACTCACTGGGAGTGGACTACGAGCAGTACTTC. Translated, it gives CASSYSLGVDYEQYF.